This T cell receptor beta chain came from a study of cytomegalovirus exposure and HLA in healthy donors. Study-wide background: Drawn from HLA-typed donors, approximately 85 million unique TCRs were held in an early data release.

The PCR used 60 Vbeta and 13 Jbeta primers. The table came from immunoSEQ multiplex PCR; TCRdb's copy has only in-frame clones and leaves some out. The sample includes 100,000 to 120,000 clones, over 65% of them seen just once. Germline trimming cut 7 bases from V and 5 bases from J; bases unmatched to any gene: 5. The CDR3 totals 11 residues. CDR1 and CDR2 from the germline V gene are DFQATT and SNEGSKA (reference sequence). Study observations and caveats: With DRB1 most and HLA-C fewest, TCR association rates differed between HLA loci in a later analysis. Usually a TCR sequence was rare, but some public TCRs were found in many donors. Within the data, a cluster of highly shared sequence variants was likely a sequencing artifact.

Comments on this clone: Its target is not known.

The sequence was collected from a man aged 35 to 55 in good health and CMV-seropositive. The sequenced material came from PBMCs. The chain employs TRBV20-1 and TRBJ2-7; TRBD2 aligns across 7 bases. CDR3 DNA: TGCAGTGTTCCCGGGGGGAACGAGCAGTACTTC. The encoded protein is CSVPGGNEQYF.